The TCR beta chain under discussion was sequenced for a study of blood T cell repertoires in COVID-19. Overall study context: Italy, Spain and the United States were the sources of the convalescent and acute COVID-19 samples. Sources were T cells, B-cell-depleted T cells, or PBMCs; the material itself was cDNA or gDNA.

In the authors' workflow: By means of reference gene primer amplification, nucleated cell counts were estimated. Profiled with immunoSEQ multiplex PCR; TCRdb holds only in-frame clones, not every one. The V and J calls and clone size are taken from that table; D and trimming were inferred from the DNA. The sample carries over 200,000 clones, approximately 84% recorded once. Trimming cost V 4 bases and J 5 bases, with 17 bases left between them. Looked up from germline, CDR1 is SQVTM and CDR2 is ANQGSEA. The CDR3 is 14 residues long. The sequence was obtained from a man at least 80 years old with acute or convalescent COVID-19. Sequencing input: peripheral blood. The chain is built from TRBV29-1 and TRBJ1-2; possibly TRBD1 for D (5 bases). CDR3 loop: CSVGVGVGGYGYTF. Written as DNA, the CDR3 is TGCAGCGTTGGGGTTGGAGTTGGGGGGTATGGCTACACCTTC.